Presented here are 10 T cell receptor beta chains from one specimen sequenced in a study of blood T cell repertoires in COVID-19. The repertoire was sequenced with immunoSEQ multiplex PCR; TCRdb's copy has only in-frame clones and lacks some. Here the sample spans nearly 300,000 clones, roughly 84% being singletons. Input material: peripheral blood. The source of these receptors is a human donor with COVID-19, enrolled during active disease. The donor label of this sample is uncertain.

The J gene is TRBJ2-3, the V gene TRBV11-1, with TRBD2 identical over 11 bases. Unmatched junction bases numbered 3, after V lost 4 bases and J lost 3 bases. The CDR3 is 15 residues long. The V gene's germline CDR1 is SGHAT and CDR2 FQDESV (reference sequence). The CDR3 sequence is CASSSGTSGTDTQYF. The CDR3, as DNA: TGTGCCAGCAGCTCCGGGACTAGCGGTACAGATACGCAGTATTTT.

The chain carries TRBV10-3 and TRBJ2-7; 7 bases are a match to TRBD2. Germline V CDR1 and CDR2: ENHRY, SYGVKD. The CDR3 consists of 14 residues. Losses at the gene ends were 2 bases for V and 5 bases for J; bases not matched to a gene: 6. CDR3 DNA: TGTGCCATCAGTGAGGGGGGAGGGCTTGACGAGCAGTACTTC. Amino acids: CAISEGGGLDEQYF.

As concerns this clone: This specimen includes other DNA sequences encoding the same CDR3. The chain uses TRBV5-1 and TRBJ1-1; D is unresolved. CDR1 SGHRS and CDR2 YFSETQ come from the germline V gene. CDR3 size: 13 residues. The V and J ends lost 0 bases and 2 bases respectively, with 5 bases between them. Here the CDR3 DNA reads TGCGCCAGCAGCTTGGGTGGCAACACTGAAGCTTTCTTT. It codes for CASSLGGNTEAFF.

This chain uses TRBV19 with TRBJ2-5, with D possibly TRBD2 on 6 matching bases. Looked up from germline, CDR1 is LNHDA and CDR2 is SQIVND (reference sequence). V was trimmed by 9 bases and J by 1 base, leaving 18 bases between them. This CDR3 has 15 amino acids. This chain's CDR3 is CASSSVYGVQETQYF. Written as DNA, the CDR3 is TGTGCCAGCTCTAGCGTATATGGGGTCCAAGAGACCCAGTACTTC.

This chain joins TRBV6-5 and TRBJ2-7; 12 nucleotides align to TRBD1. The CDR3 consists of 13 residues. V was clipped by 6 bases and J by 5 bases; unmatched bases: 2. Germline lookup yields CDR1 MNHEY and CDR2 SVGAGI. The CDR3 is CASRGQGADEQYF. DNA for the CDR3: TGTGCCAGCAGGGGACAGGGGGCTGACGAGCAGTACTTC.

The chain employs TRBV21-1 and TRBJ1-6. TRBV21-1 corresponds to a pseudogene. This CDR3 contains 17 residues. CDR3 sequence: CASSSGGDFSYNSPLHF. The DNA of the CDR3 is TGTGCCAGCAGCAGCGGGGGGGATTTCTCCTATAATTCACCCCTCCACTTT.

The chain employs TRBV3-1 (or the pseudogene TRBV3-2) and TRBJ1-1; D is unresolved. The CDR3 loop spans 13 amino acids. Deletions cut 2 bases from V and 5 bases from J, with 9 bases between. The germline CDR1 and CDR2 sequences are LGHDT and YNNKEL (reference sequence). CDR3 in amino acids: CASSQMVRTEAFF. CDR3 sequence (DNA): TGTGCCAGCAGCCAAATGGTTCGGACTGAAGCTTTCTTT.

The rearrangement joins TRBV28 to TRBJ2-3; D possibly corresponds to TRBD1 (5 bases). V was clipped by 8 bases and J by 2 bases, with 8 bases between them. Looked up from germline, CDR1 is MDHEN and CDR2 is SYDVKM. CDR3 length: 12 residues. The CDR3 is CASWGSTDTQYF. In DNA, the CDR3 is TGTGCCAGCTGGGGCTCCACAGATACGCAGTATTTT.

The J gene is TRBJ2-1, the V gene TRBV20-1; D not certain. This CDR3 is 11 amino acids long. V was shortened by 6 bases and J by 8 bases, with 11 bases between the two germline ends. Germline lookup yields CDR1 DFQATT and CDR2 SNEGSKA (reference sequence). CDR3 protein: CSARVSYEQFF. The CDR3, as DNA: TGCAGTGCCCGAGTAAGTTATGAGCAGTTCTTC.

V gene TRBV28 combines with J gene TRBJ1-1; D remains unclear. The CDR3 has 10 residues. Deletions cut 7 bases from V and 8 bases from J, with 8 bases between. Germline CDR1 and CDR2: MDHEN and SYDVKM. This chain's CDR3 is CASTMREAFF. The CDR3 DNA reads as TGTGCCAGCACTATGCGGGAAGCTTTCTTT.